This T cell receptor beta chain derives from a study of PD-L1 blockade in urothelial cancer (dated by TCRdb to 2015 to 2018). As for the study more broadly: Therapy was started at some point between 2014 and 2016 for all patients, and atezolizumab 1,200 mg was administered intravenously every 3 weeks. About 85% of the roughly 29 patients were males with bladder-origin urothelial cancer, and 18 of 29 reported a prior smoking history. Patients had an ECOG performance status of 0 or 1 and had received between 0 and 3 prior chemotherapy regimens. Blood samples were analyzed 3 weeks after the start of treatment (second dose) and 6 weeks after the start of treatment. Blood samples gave median yields of about 140,000 T cells and 80,000 or so unique TCRs, along with a median clonality of around 0.08. The study was an exploratory multi-omic analysis of somatic, immune and clinical correlates of response to PD-L1 blockade with atezolizumab in urothelial cancer. Pretreatment tumor samples, along with matched peripheral blood collected serially before and after atezolizumab treatment, underwent TCR sequencing. Durable clinical benefit was defined as a progression-free survival longer than 6 months, and TCR features were additionally tested against progression-free survival and overall survival. In the same patients who had TCR sequencing, pretreatment tumors also underwent whole exome sequencing and RNA sequencing. Fewer than ten patients reached durable clinical benefit, while about 19 patients did not. Pretreatment blood TCR-seq was available for twenty-nine patients, at least one posttreatment blood collection was obtained for about 24 patients, and tumor TCR-seq was available for about 24 patients.

General findings and caveats noted by the study authors: Because the sample size was small (n of about 29) and many of the analyses were exploratory, the results are meant to be hypothesis-generating. Greater expansion of tumor-associated TCR clones in peripheral blood 3 weeks after the start of treatment was observed in patients with durable benefit (n of about 20, p = 0.022). A pretreatment peripheral blood TCR clonality below the median was linked to improved progression-free and overall survival.

A total of roughly 31 patients with locally advanced or metastatic urothelial carcinoma, treated at Memorial Sloan Kettering on a trial protocol, made up the cohort. Peripheral blood mononuclear cells were collected pretreatment and during treatment, at between 1 and 8 total time points per patient. The Qiagen DNeasy Blood extraction kit was used to purify genomic DNA from total PBMCs and tumor samples. PBMCs were collected pretreatment and during treatment and were isolated and stored as previously described. Synthetic TCR analog templates were spiked into each PCR to estimate absolute template abundance from read counts. The immunoSEQ assay used bias-controlled V and J gene primers to amplify TCRbeta CDR3 regions from genomic DNA. Sequencing of rearranged TCRbeta segments was done at approximately 20X coverage. The source study handled its data this way. Sequencing errors were corrected by clustering, and CDR3s were annotated against IMGT so that V, D and J genes could be assigned. Out-of-frame and stop-codon sequences were excluded, and only productive TCRbeta rearrangements were used in downstream analyses. To compute clonality, Shannon entropy was normalized by the log of the number of unique productive sequences and then subtracted from one. Clones differing between time points or between blood and tumor were identified using Fisher's exact test with Benjamini-Hochberg correction, with an adjusted p below 0.01 applied as the threshold. TCRdb stores this immuneACCESS table with in-frame sequences only. Part of the clones is absent; in the studies checked, under half of the shortfall reflects unresolved V genes, and no reason is known for the rest. Clone size and V and J calls were adopted from that table, with D and trimming inferred from the DNA. The sample table lists about 100,000 clones, roughly nine tenths of them with a count of one. The top ten hold just over 0.9% of the sample.

Clipping removes 0 bases from V and 9 bases from J, with 9 as the unmatched junction base count. Its CDR3 holds 15 amino acids, cysteine through phenylalanine. Just CDR3 DNA is preserved here, 45 bases in frame from base 1. Taken from the germline V gene, the CDR1 and CDR2 loops are LGHNA and YNFKEQ. Turning to this clone: Its antigen is still unknown. Per-base quality was not reported, and no clone a single base away is much larger than it.

This clonotype was sampled from a woman of 80 years or more with urothelial cancer. Sequenced here: PBMCs, sampled around atezolizumab (anti-PD-L1) treatment. The chain links TRBV4-2 with TRBJ2-5; 8 central nucleotides agree with TRBD2. The nucleotide sequence is TGTGCCAGCAGCCAAGAAGCGGGGGCCGGGGAGGCCCAGTACTTC. It translates to CASSQEAGAGEAQYF.